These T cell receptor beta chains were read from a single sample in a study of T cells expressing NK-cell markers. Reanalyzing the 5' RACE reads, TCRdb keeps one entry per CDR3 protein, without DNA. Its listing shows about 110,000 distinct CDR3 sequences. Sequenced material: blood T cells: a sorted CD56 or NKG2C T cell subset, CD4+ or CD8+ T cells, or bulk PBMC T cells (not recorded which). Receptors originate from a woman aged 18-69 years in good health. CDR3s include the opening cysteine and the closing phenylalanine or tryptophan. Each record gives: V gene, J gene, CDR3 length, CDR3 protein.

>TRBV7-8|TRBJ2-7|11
CASLEGSEQYF
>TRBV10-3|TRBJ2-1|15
CAISETGTSYNEQFF
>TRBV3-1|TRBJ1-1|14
CASSVRHLNTEAFF
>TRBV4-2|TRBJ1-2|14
CASSQDRTTEGYTF
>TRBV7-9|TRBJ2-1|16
CASSWGLAGEYIEQFF
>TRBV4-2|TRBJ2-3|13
CASSQGSTDTQYF
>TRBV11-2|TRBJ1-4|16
CASSLTGGRSNEKLFF
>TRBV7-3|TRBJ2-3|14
CASSSGLAADTQYF
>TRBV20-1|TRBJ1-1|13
CSASQGLNTEAFF
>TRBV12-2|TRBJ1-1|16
CASRLEGQGPSTEAFF
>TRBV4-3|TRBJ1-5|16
CASSQDLGAVGQPQHF
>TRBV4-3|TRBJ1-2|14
CASSQGLGGGGYTF
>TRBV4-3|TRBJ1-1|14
CASSQENQNTEAFF
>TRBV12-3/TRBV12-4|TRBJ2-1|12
CASSLLVGEQFF
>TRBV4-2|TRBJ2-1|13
CASSLLGGGEQFF
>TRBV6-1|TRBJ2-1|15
CASSPGAYINNEQFF
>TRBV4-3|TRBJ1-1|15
CASSQKTGEMTEAFF
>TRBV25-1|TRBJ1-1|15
CASSELGQSNTEAFF
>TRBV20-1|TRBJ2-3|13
CSVRETEADTQYF
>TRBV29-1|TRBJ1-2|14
CSVDLQGANYGYTF
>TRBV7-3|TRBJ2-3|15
CASSTTGLDTDTQYF
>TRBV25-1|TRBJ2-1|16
CASSVSGSMGYNEQFF
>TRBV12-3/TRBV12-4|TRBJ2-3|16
CASSPGFGARGDTQYF
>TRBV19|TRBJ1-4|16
CASSAGRRSANEKLFF
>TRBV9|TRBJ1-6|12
CASSQGNSPLHF
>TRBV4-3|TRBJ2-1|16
CASSQETQGSYNEQFF
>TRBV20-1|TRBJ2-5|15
CSARDRGRYQETQYF
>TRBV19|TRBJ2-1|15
CASSIVDGGTNEQFF
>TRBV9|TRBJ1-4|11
CASSAGEKLFF
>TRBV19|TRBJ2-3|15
CASSIDGVGTDTQYF
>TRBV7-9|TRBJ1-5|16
CASSLADYRGNQPQHF
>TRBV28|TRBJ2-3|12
CASGPDTDTQYF
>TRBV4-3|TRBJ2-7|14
CASSQELINREQYF
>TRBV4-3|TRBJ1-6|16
CASSQEFGTGGSPLHF
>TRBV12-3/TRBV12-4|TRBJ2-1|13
CASSFKGNNEQFF
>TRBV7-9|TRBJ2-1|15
CASPPTGEERNEQFF
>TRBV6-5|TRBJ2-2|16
CASSYSPSPSTGELFF
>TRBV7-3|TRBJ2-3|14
CASSPQTSGDTQYF
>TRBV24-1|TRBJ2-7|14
CATSDTGALDEQYF
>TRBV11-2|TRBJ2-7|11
CASSFEGEQYF
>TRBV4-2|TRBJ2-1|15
CASSHDRGLGNEQFF
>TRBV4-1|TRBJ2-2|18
CASSHPMLRTDNTGELFF